This TCR beta chain was retrieved from a study of blood T cell repertoires in COVID-19. At the level of the study: T cells, B-cell-depleted T cells, or PBMCs provided the cDNA or gDNA that served as material.

Authors' analysis steps: Using reference gene primer amplification, nucleated cell counts were estimated. Generated by immunoSEQ multiplex PCR, the TCRdb table keeps only in-frame clones and is missing some. From that table come the V and J calls and clone size; the DNA was used to work out D and trimming. The sample has some 240,000 clones; 70% to 90% are singletons. Seattle participants joined during active infection and were tracked over time. This receptor was identified in a woman in her seventies with COVID-19, enrolled during active disease. The sequenced sample was peripheral blood.

The CDR3 DNA sequence: TGTGCCAGCAGAGTGAGGGACAACGCTAACTATGGCTACACCTTC. Translating it yields CASRVRDNANYGYTF. The chain couples TRBV6-5 to TRBJ1-2, with D possibly being TRBD1 (6 bases). CDR1 and CDR2 (germline): MNHEY, SVGAGI. CDR3 length: 15 amino acids. Trimming removed 6 bases from V and 0 bases from J, with 14 bases in between.